This entry is about one T cell receptor beta chain. Its antigen remains unknown. This record belongs to a study of T cells expressing NK-cell markers. Study in general: HCMV seropositivity marked seven of the eight sequenced donors; one was seronegative. Study findings and constraints: These clonotypes also led the CD3+CD56-NKG2C+ fraction in a handful of donors. Each of a handful of donors carried dominant NKG2C+ clonotypes accounting for about 1.0-8% of CD8+ T cells.

What made the TCR beta cDNA was 5'RACE template switching with UMIs. Following a re-call of the 5' RACE reads, TCRdb has one entry per CDR3 protein and lacks DNA. This sample contains approximately 380,000 distinct CDR3 sequences. CDR1 and CDR2 from the germline V gene are SEHNR and FQNEAQ (reference sequence). The CDR3 sequence is 14 residues long. The chain is built from TRBV7-9 and TRBJ2-7. The sequence was collected from a man aged 18-69 years in good health. Sequencing input: blood T cells: a sorted CD56 or NKG2C T cell subset, CD4+ or CD8+ T cells, or bulk PBMC T cells (not recorded which). The CDR3 spells CASSLARQDYEQYF.